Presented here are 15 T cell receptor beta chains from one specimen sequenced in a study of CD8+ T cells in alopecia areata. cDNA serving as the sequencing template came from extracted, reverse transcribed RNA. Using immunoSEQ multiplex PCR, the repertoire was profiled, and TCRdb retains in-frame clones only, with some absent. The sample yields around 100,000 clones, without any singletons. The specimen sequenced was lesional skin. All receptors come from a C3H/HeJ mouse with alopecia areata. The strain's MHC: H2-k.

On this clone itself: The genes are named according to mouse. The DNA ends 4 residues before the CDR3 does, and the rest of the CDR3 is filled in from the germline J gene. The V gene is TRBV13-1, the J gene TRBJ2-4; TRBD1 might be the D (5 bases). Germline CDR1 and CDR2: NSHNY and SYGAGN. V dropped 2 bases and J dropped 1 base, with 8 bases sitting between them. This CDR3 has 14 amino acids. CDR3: CASSDREGQNTLYF. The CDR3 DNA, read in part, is TGTGCCAGCAGTGACAGGGAGGGTCAAAAC.

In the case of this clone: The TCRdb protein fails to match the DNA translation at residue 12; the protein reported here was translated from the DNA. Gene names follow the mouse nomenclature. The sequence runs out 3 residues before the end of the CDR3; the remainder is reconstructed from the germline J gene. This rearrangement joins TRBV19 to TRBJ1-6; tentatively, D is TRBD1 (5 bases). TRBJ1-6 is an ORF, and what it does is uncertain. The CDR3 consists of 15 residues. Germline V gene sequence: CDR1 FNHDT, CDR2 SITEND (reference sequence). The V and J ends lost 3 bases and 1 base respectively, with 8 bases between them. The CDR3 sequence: CASSTDTSYNSPLYF. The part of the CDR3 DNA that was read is TGTGCCAGCAGTACGGACACATCCTATAATTCGCCC.

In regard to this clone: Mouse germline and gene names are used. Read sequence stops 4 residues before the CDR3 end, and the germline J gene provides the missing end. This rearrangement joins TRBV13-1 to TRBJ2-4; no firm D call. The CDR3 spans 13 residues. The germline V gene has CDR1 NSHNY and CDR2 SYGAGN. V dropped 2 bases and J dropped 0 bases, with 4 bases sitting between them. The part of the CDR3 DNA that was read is TGTGCCAGCAGTGACAGAAGTCAAAAC. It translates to CASSDRSQN. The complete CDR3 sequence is CASSDRSQNTLYF.

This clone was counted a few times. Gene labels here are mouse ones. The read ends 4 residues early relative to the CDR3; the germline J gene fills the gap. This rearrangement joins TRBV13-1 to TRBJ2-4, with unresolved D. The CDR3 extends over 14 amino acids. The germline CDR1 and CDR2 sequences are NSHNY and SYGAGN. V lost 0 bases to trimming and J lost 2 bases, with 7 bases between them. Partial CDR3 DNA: TGTGCCAGCAGTGATGAGCCAGTTCAAAAC. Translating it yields CASSDEPVQN. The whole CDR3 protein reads CASSDEPVQNTLYF.

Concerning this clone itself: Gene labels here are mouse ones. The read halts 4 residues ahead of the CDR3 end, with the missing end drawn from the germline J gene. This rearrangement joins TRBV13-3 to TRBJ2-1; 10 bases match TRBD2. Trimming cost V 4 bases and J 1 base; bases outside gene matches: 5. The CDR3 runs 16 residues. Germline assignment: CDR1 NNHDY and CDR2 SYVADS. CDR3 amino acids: CASSPTGGGNYAEQFF. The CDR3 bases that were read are TGTGCCAGCAGTCCCACTGGGGGGGGAAACTATGCT.

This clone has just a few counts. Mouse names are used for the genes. CDR3 region: CASSSDWGANQDTQYF. CDR3 bases read: TGTGCCAGCAGTTCGGACTGGGGGGCCAACCAAGAC. V is TRBV14 and J is TRBJ2-5, with 11 bases lining up with TRBD2. The read stops 4 residues short of the end of the CDR3; the missing end is completed from the germline J gene. The germline V gene has CDR1 SGHDT and CDR2 FRDEAV. V lost 3 bases to trimming and J lost 0 bases; unmatched junction nucleotides: 3. The CDR3 covers 16 residues.

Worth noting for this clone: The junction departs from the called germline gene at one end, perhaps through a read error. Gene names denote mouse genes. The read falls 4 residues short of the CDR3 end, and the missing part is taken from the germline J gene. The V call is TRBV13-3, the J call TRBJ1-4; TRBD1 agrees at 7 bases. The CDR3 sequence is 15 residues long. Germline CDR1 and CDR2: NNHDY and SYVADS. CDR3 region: CASSGPGQSTERLFF. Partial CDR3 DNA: TGTGCCAGCAGTGGTCCGGGACAGTCCACCGAA.

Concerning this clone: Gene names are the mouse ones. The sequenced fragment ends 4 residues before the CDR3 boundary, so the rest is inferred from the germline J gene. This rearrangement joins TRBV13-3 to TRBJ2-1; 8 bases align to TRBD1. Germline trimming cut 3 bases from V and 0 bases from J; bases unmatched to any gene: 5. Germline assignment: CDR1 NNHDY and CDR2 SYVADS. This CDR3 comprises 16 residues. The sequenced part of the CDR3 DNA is TGTGCCAGCAGTGCCCCGACAGGGGATAACTATGCT. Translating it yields CASSAPTGDNYA. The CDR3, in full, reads CASSAPTGDNYAEQFF.

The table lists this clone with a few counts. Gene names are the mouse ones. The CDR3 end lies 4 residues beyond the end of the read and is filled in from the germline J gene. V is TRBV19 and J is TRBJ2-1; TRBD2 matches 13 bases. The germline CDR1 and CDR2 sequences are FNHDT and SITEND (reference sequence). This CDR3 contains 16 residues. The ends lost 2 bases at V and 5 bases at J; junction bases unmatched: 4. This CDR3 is CASSILGTGGDAEQFF. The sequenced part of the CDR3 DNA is TGTGCCAGCAGTATTCTCGGGACTGGGGGGGATGCT.

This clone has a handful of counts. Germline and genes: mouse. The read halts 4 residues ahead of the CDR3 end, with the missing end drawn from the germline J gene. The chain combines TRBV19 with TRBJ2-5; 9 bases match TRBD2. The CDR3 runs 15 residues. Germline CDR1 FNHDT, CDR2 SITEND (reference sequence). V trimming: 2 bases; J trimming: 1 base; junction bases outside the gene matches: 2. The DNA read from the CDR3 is TGTGCCAGCAGTATGCGGGACTGGGACCAAGAC. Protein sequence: CASSMRDWDQD. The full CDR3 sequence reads CASSMRDWDQDTQYF.

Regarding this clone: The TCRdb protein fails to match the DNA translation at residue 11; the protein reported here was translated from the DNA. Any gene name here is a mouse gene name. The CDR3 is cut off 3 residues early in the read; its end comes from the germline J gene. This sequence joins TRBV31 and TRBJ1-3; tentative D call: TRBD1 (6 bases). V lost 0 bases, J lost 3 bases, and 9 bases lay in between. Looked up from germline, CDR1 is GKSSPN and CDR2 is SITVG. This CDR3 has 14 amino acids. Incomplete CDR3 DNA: TGTGCCTGGAGTCTAGCAGGGGTTGGAAATACG. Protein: CAWSLAGVGNT. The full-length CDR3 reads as CAWSLAGVGNTLYF. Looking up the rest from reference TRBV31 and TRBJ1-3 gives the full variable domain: AQTIHQWPVAEIKAVGSPLSLGCTIKGKSSPNLYWYWQATGGTLQQLFYSITVGQVESVVQLNLSASRPKDDQFILSTEKLLLSHSGFYLCAWSLAGVGNTLYFGEGSRLIVV.

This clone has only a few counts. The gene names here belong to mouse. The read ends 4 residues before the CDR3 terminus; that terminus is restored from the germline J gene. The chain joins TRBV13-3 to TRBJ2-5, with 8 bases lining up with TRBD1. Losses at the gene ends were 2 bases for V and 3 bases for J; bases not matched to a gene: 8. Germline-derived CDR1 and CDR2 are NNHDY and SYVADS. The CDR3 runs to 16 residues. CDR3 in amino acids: CASSEGMTGVQDTQYF. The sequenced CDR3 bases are TGTGCCAGCAGTGAAGGAATGACAGGGGTTCAAGAC.

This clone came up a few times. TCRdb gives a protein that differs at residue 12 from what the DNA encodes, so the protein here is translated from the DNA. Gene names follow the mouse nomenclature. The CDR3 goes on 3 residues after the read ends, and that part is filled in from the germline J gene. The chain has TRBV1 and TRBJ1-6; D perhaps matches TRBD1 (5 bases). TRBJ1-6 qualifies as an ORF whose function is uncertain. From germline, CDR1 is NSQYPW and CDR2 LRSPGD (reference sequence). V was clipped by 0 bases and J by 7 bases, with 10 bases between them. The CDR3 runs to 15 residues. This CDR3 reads CTCSADGQMNSPLYF. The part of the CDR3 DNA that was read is TGCACCTGCAGTGCAGACGGACAAATGAATTCGCCC.

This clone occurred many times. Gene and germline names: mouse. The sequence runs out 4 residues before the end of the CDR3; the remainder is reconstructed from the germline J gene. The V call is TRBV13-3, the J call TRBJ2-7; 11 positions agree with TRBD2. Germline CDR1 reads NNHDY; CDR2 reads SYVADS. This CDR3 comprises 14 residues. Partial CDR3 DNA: TGTGCCAGCTCTCCGGGACTGGGGGCGTAT. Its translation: CASSPGLGAY. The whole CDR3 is CASSPGLGAYEQYF.

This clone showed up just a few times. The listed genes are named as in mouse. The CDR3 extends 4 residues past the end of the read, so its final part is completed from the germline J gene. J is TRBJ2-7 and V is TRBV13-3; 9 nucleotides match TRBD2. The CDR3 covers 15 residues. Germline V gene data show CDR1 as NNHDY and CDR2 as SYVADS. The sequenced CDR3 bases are TGTGCCAGCAGTTACCTTGGGGGGGCGAGGAAT. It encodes CASSYLGGARN. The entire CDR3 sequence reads CASSYLGGARNEQYF.